This TCR beta chain was documented in a study of read filtering for tumor transcriptome and immune sequencing. As for the study in general: Roughly 8 patients were R-ISS I, about 16 were R-ISS II, more than five were R-ISS III. RNA-seq yielded only about 75 to 1,400 TCR reads, IR-seq about 4 to 10.27 million.

This clonotype showed up many times. Trimming removed 6 bases from V and 5 bases from J; junction bases left unmatched: 7. This CDR3 has 14 residues. The germline gives CDR1 DFQATT, CDR2 SNEGSKA (reference sequence). The library was built from approximately 400 ng RNA with molecular barcoded adaptors for alpha/delta and beta/gamma chains. TCRdb reanalysed the reads using MiXCR and keeps one entry per CDR3 protein. Among roughly 59,000 distinct CDR3 sequences, less than 20% were seen once, and the ten largest hold approximately 11%. The rearrangement joins TRBV20-1 to TRBJ1-5; 10 bases line up with TRBD1. The sequence was collected from a donor aged 40 or over with multiple myeloma. Sequencing was performed on a population of CD138-negative cells sorted from bone marrow. CDR3: CSADGTGEDQPQHF. As DNA, the CDR3 is TGCAGTGCAGACGGGACAGGGGAGGATCAGCCCCAGCATTTT.